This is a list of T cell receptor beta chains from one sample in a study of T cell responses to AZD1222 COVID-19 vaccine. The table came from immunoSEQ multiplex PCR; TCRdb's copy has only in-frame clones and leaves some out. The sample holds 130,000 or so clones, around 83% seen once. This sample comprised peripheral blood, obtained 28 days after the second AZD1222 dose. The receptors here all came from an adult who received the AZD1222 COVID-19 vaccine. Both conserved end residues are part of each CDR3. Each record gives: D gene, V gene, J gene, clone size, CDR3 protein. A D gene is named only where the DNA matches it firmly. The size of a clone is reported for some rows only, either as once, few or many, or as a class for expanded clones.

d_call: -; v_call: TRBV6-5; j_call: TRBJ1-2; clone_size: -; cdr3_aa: CASSYSTGSWGYTF
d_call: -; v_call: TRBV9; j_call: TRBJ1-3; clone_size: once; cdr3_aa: CASSLQGNSGNTIYF
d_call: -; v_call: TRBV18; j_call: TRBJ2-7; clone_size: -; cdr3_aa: CASSPPPGQNYEQYF
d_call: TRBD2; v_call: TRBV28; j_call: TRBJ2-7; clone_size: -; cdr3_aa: CASSWGGTASYEQYF
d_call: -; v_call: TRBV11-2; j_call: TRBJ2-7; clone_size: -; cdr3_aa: CASSSQALRNEQYF
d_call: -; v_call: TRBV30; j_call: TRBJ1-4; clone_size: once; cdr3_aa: CAWSDTGLVREKLFF
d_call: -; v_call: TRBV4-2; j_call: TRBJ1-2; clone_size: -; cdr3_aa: CASSQEKLNYGYTF
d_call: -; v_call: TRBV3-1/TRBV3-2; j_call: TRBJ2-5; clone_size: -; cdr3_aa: CASSRMSETQYF
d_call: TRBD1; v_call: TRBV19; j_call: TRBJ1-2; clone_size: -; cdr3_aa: CASSIPTGVIGYTF
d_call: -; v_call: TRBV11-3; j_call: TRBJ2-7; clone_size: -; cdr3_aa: CASSFRDTLPQQYF
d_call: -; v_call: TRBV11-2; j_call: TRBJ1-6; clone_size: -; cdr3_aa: CASSPGQHNSPLHF
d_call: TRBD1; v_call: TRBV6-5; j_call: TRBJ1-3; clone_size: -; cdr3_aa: CASSSGTGGPNTIYF
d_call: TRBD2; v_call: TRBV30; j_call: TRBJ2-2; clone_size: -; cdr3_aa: CAWSRTSGYTGELFF
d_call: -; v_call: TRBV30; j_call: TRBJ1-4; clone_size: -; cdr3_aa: CAWSVEEKLFF
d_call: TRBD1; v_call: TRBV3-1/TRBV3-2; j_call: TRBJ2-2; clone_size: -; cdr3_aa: CASSPTGGTGELFF